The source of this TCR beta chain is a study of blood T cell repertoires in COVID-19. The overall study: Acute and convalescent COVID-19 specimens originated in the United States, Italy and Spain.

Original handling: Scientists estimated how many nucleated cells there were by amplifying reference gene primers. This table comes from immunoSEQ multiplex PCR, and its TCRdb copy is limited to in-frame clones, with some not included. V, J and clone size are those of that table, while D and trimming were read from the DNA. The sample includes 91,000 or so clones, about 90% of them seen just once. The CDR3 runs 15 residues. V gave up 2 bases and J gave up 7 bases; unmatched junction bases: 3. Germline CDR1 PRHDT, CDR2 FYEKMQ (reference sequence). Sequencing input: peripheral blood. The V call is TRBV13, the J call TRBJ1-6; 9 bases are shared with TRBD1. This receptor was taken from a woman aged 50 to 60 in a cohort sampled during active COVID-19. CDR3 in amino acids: CASSLFGQGNSPLHF. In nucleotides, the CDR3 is TGTGCCAGCAGCTTATTCGGACAGGGGAATTCACCCCTCCACTTT.